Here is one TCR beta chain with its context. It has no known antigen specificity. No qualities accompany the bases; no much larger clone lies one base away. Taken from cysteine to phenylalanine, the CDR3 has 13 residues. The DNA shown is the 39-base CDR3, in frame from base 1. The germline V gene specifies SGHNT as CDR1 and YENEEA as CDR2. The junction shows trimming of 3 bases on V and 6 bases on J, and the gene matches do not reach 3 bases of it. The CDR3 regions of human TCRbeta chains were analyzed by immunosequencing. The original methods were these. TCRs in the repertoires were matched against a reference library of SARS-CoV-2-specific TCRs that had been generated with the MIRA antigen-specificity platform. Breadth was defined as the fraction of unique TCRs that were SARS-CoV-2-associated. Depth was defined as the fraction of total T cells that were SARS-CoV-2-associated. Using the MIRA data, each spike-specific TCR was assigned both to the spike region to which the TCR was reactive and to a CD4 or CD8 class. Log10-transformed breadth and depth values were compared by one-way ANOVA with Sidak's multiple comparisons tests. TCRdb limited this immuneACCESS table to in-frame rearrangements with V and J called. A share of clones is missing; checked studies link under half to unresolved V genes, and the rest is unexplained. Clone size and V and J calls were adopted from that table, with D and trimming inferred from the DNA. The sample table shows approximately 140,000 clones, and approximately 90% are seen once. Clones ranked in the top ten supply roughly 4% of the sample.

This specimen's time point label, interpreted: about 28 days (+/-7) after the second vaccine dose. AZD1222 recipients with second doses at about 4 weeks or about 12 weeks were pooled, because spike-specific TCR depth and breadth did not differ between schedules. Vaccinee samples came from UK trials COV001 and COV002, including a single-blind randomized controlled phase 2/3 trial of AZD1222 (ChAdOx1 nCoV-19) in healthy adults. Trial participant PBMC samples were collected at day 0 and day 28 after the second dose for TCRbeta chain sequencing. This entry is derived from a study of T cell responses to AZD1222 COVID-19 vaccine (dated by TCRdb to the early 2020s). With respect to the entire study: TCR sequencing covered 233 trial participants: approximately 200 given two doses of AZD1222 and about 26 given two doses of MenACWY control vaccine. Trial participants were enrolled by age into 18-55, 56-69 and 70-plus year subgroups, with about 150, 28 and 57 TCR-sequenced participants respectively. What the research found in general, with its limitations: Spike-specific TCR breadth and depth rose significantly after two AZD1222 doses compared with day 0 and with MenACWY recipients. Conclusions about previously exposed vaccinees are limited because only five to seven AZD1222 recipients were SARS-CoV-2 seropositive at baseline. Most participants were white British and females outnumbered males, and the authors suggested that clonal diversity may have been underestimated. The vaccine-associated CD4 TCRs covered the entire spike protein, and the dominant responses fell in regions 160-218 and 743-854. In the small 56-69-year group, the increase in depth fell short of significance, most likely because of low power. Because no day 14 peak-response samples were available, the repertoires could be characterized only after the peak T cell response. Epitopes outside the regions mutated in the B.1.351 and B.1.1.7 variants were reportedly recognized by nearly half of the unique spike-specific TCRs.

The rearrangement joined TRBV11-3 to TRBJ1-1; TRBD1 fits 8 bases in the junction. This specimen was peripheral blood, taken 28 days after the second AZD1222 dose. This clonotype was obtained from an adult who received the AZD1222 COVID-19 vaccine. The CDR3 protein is CASSLDRVSEAFF. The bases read TGTGCCAGCAGCTTGGACAGGGTATCTGAAGCTTTCTTT.